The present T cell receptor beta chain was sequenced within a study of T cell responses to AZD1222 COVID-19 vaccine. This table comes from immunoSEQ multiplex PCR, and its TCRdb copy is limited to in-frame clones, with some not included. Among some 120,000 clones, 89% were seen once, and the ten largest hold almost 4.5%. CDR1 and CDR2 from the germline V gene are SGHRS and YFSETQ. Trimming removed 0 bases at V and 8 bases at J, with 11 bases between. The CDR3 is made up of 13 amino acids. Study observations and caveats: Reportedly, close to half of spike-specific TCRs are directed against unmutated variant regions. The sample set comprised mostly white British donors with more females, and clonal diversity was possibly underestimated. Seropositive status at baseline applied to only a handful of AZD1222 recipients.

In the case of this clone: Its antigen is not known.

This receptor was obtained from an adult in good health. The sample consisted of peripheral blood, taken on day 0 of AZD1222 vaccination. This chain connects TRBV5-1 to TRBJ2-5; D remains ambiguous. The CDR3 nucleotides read TGCGCCAGCAGCTTGGAGGCGGCGGAAACCCAGTACTTC. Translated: CASSLEAAETQYF.